This TCR beta chain was found in a study of T cell responses to AZD1222 COVID-19 vaccine. Regarding the study as a whole: It was only a handful of AZD1222 recipients who were seropositive at baseline. Mostly white British, mostly female donors; authors suggested clonal diversity may be underestimated. Distributed over spike, vaccine-associated CD4 TCRs predominated at 160-218 and 743-854.

Some clones are missing from TCRdb's copy, which holds only in-frame ones; the method was immunoSEQ multiplex PCR. The sample shows 89,000 or so clones, 85% to 90% of them seen only once. Pooling of second doses given at about 4 or about 12 weeks was done. The CDR3 has 11 residues. CDR1 and CDR2 from the germline V gene are SGHTA and FQGNSA. V lost 1 base and J lost 6, with 1 base in between. To note about this clone: Its antigen is not known.

The sequence derives from an adult who received the AZD1222 COVID-19 vaccine. This chain joins TRBV7-2 and TRBJ2-4; D gene unclear. The sequencing here drew on peripheral blood, taken 28 days after the second AZD1222 dose. The CDR3 DNA follows: TGTGCCAGCAGCTTAGTAAACATTCAGTACTTC. Encoded protein: CASSLVNIQYF.